Below are 14 T cell receptor beta chains sequenced from a single sample in a study of T cells expressing NK-cell markers. From the 5' RACE reads, TCRdb lists one entry per CDR3 protein and no DNA. The sample holds some 280,000 distinct CDR3 sequences. Sequences were obtained from blood T cells: a sorted CD56 or NKG2C T cell subset, CD4+ or CD8+ T cells, or bulk PBMC T cells (not recorded which). The receptors stem from a man younger than 35 in good health.

The CDR3 protein is CSASMGLPGNTIYF. This sequence joins TRBV20-1 and TRBJ1-3. Germline assignment: CDR1 DFQATT and CDR2 SNEGSKA (reference sequence). This CDR3 has 14 amino acids.

The V call is TRBV19, the J call TRBJ2-3; the TRBD1 assignment by TCRdb is unverifiable without DNA. The germline V gene has CDR1 LNHDA and CDR2 SQIVND (reference sequence). The CDR3 spans 16 residues. The CDR3 region is CASSNTGGQSVDTQYF.

The chain carries TRBV7-2 and TRBJ2-1; TCRdb selects TRBD2, and the lack of DNA leaves this call unchecked. The CDR3 is 13 amino acids. Germline CDR1 SGHTA, CDR2 FQGNSA. CDR3 loop: CASSPSSDTEQFF.

This chain links TRBV20-1 with TRBJ2-3; TCRdb returns TRBD2, unconfirmable since there is no DNA. This CDR3 is 14 amino acids long. Germline CDR1 is DFQATT and CDR2 is SNEGSKA (reference sequence). The CDR3 sequence: CSARGGLVRDTQYF.

The gene calls are TRBV28 and TRBJ1-5. The germline CDR1 and CDR2 sequences are MDHEN and SYDVKM. There are 15 residues in the CDR3. The CDR3 protein is CASSLGGLSNQPQHF.

This chain joins TRBV5-1 and TRBJ2-1; the D call of TRBD1 rests on TCRdb alone, since no DNA is present to check it. The CDR3 spans 15 residues. Germline lookup yields CDR1 SGHRS and CDR2 YFSETQ. The CDR3 spells CASSSSGGEWNEQFF.

J is TRBJ2-1 and V is TRBV20-1; there is no DNA to check the TCRdb D call of TRBD2. The germline V gene has CDR1 DFQATT and CDR2 SNEGSKA (reference sequence). The CDR3 is 17 residues long. CDR3 in amino acids: CSARTPGTSGRYNEQFF.

This chain connects TRBV6-1 to TRBJ1-2. Per germline, CDR1 MNHNS and CDR2 SASEGT. The CDR3 covers 15 residues. This CDR3 reads CASWIGPCLTGGYTF.

The rearrangement uses TRBV3-1 and TRBJ1-2; TCRdb picks TRBD1, but there is no DNA to check that call. Germline CDR1 and CDR2: LGHDT and YNNKEL (reference sequence). This CDR3 region has 15 residues. CDR3 loop: CASSRGTGTSYGYTF.

CDR3: CSARDWGQGYGYTF. This chain joins TRBV20-1 and TRBJ1-2; the D gene TCRdb calls, TRBD1, cannot be checked with no DNA. This CDR3 contains 14 residues. Germline V gene sequence: CDR1 DFQATT, CDR2 SNEGSKA (reference sequence).

The rearrangement uses TRBV5-1 and TRBJ1-5. The germline CDR1 and CDR2 sequences are SGHRS and YFSETQ. The CDR3 runs to 15 residues. CDR3: CASSLSPNSNQPQHF.

The chain couples TRBV15 to TRBJ2-3; absent DNA, TCRdb's TRBD1 call cannot be checked. The CDR3 has 16 amino acids. CDR1 LNHNV and CDR2 YYDKDF come from the germline V gene (reference sequence). CDR3 sequence reads: CATSKYRDRGSDTQYF.

The chain couples TRBV7-2 to TRBJ1-5. The CDR3 sequence is 16 residues long. Germline assignment: CDR1 SGHTA and CDR2 FQGNSA. Here the CDR3 reads CASSGRPGPSNQPQHF.

The chain couples TRBV12-3 or TRBV12-4 to TRBJ2-5; TCRdb gives TRBD2 as the D gene, but with no DNA this cannot be confirmed. The CDR3 is 17 residues long. This chain's CDR3 is CASSLQPGLAVQETQYF.